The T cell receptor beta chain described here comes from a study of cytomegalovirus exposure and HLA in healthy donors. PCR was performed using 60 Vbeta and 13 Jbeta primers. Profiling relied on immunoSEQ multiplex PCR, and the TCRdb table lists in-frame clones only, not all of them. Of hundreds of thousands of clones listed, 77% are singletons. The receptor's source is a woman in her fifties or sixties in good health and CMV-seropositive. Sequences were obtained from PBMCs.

The CDR3 region has the DNA TGCGCCAGCAGTGGAACAGGGGGCACTGAAGCTTTCTTT. It codes for CASSGTGGTEAFF. This chain joins TRBV10-1 and TRBJ1-1, with 8 bases identical to TRBD1. The CDR3 is 13 amino acids. The germline V gene has CDR1 WNHNN and CDR2 SYGVQD (reference sequence). V lost 4 bases, J lost 4 bases, and 2 bases stayed unmatched.